This T cell receptor beta chain is from a study of blood T cell repertoires in COVID-19. Produced via immunoSEQ multiplex PCR; TCRdb's table is partial and in-frame only. The table records fewer than 150,000 clones, more than 70% of them present only once. This clone was seen a single time. Trimming took off 1 base at V and 7 bases at J, with 22 bases between the two ends. This CDR3 contains 17 residues. Germline loops: CDR1 KGHSH, CDR2 LQKENI. The chain employs TRBV18 and TRBJ1-2, with D possibly matching TRBD1 (5 bases). This clonotype was obtained from a human donor in a cohort sampled during active COVID-19. The sample comprised peripheral blood. The CDR3, as DNA: TGTGCCAGCTCACCACGGGGTTGGACACGTACCTCGGGTGGCTACACCTTC. Amino acid sequence: CASSPRGWTRTSGGYTF.